The table lists the clone carrying this TCR beta chain with a few counts. The sample originates from a study of blood T cell repertoires in COVID-19. Study-wide context: The United States, Italy and Spain provided the acute and convalescent COVID-19 samples.

The repertoire was sequenced with immunoSEQ multiplex PCR; TCRdb's copy has only in-frame clones and lacks some. Among about 100,000 clones listed, about 80% were seen once. The V end was cut by 2 bases, the J end by 6 bases, with 7 bases between. CDR3 size: 12 residues. Germline CDR1 is KGHSH and CDR2 is LQKENI. Material for sequencing was peripheral blood. This sequence originates from a man aged 70 or older with acute or convalescent COVID-19. The rearrangement uses TRBV18 and TRBJ1-2; D is unclear. Written as DNA, the CDR3 is TGTGCCAGCTCACCAACTGTTGATGGCTACACCTTC. Residues: CASSPTVDGYTF.